This entry lists 19 T cell receptor beta chains sequenced from one sample in a study of OX40 agonist ivuxolimab in advanced cancers. To prepare the library, the immunoSEQ multiplex PCR assay was applied. TCRdb re-hosts the immuneACCESS table, in-frame sequences only. Its copies lack some clones; in the studies checked, an unresolved V gene accounts for under half of them, and the cause for the rest is not known. This sample is represented by tens of thousands of clones; approximately 87% of them were singletons. Under 2% of the sample is held by the ten biggest clonotypes. The sample was CD4+ or CD8+ T cells sorted from blood, taken in a trial of the OX40 agonist ivuxolimab. These receptors were taken from an adult with an advanced solid tumor such as melanoma, head and neck, liver or kidney cancer.

The genes are TRBV2 and TRBJ2-2; TRBD2 agrees at 11 bases. The CDR3 spans 15 residues. Germline CDR1 is SNHLY and CDR2 is FYNNEI. V trimming: 4 bases; J trimming: 7 bases; junction bases outside the gene matches: 5. CDR3 sequence reads: CASSGTSGGVGELFF. In DNA form, the CDR3 reads TGTGCCAGCAGTGGCACTAGCGGGGGAGTCGGGGAGCTGTTTTTT.

This chain links TRBV7-9 with TRBJ1-4, with a tentative D call TRBD1 (5 bases). CDR3 length: 15 amino acids. V gave up 4 bases and J gave up 0 bases, with 9 bases separating them. Looked up from germline, CDR1 is SEHNR and CDR2 is FQNEAQ (reference sequence). The CDR3 loop reads CASSSDRTTNEKLFF. DNA of the CDR3: TGTGCCAGCAGCTCCGACAGAACAACTAATGAAAAACTGTTTTTT.

In nucleotides, the CDR3 is TGTGCCAGTAGTACTAGACAGTCCCCTAGCACAGATACGCAGTATTTT. Protein: CASSTRQSPSTDTQYF. The rearrangement uses TRBV19 and TRBJ2-3; possible D gene TRBD1, 5 bases. CDR1 is LNHDA, CDR2 SQIVND, per germline (reference sequence). The CDR3 extends over 16 amino acids. Trimming took 4 bases from V and 0 from J, leaving 14 bases between them.

The chain has TRBV11-2 and TRBJ1-2; D is undetermined. Between the trimmed V and J ends, which lost 5 bases and 6 bases, there was a span of 16 bases. Germline-derived CDR1 and CDR2 are SGHAT and FQNNGV. CDR3 length: 14 residues. CDR3 amino acids: CASSLTRSVDGYTF. Written as DNA, the CDR3 is TGTGCCAGCAGCCTCACCAGATCGGTTGATGGCTACACCTTC.

This chain connects TRBV19 to TRBJ2-3; D is unresolved. V lost 5 bases and J lost 3, with 3 bases in between. Germline V gives CDR1 LNHDA, CDR2 SQIVND (reference sequence). The CDR3 totals 11 residues. The CDR3 nucleotides are TGTGCCAGTAGTTTAACAGATACGCAGTATTTT. Translating gives CASSLTDTQYF.

V and J are TRBV5-1 and TRBJ1-1; tentative D call: TRBD1 (6 bases). Germline loops: CDR1 SGHRS, CDR2 YFSETQ. The CDR3 spans 14 residues. Trimming shortened V by 0 bases and J by 7 bases, and 13 bases separated the two germline ends. The CDR3 protein is CASSLEGRGGEAFF. As DNA, the CDR3 is TGCGCCAGCAGCTTGGAGGGGCGAGGGGGTGAAGCTTTCTTT.

In this sample, this clone turned up a few times. The chain links TRBV5-5 to TRBJ2-7; possibly TRBD1 or TRBD2 for D (5 bases each). The CDR3 sequence is 15 residues long. Germline lookup yields CDR1 SGHKS and CDR2 YYEKEE (reference sequence). V was trimmed by 0 bases and J by 0 bases, leaving 10 bases between them. The chain's CDR3 is CASSLGGTSSYEQYF. The CDR3 DNA sequence: TGTGCCAGCAGCTTGGGGGGGACGAGCTCCTACGAGCAGTACTTC.

The chain is built from TRBV30 and TRBJ1-4, with unresolved D. Germline-derived CDR1 and CDR2 are GTSNPN and SVGIG (reference sequence). The ends were cut back, 0 bases at V and 5 bases at J, with 19 bases in the middle. The CDR3 has 17 amino acids. This CDR3 reads CAWSVRYMEQRNEKLFF. CDR3 nucleotide sequence: TGTGCCTGGAGTGTACGGTATATGGAACAGAGGAATGAAAAACTGTTTTTT. Based on the CDR3 plus reference TRBV30 and TRBJ1-4, the full variable domain is SQTIHQWPATLVQPVGSPLSLECTVEGTSNPNLYWYRQAAGRGLQLLFYSVGIGQISSEVPQNLSASRPQDRQFILSSKKLLLSDSGFYLCAWSVRYMEQRNEKLFFGSGTQLSVL.

The chain carries TRBV11-2 and TRBJ1-1, with D possibly TRBD1 on 5 matching bases. V lost 9 bases and J lost 2, with 16 bases in between. CDR3 length: 14 residues. Germline values: CDR1 SGHAT, CDR2 FQNNGV. This CDR3 reads CASRVDTGNTEAFF. CDR3 coding DNA: TGTGCCAGTCGAGTCGATACAGGTAACACTGAAGCTTTCTTT.

The V call is TRBV28, the J call TRBJ2-3; D not resolved. Germline V gives CDR1 MDHEN, CDR2 SYDVKM. Trimming left V 5 bases short and J 8 bases short, with 14 bases between. The CDR3 runs 13 residues. DNA of the CDR3: TGTGCCAGCAGTCTCTCGGCCACTGGTACGCAGTATTTT. Protein sequence: CASSLSATGTQYF.

The chain uses TRBV11-3 and TRBJ1-5; no firm D call. From germline, CDR1 is SGHNT and CDR2 YENEEA. Trimming took 5 bases from V and 6 from J, leaving 14 bases between them. This CDR3 comprises 14 residues. For the CDR3, the DNA is TGTGCCAGCAGCCATGGGGTATTGGGTCAGCCCCAGCATTTT. Residues: CASSHGVLGQPQHF.

This rearrangement joins TRBV11-3 to TRBJ2-1, with TRBD2 matching over 11 bases. Looked up from germline, CDR1 is SGHNT and CDR2 is YENEEA. The CDR3 totals 15 residues. Unmatched junction bases numbered 5, after V lost 6 bases and J lost 4 bases. The CDR3, as DNA: TGTGCCAGCAGTACCGGGACTAGCGGATACAATGAGCAGTTCTTC. Its protein product is CASSTGTSGYNEQFF.

For this clone: The sample carries other DNA sequences with the same CDR3. This sequence joins TRBV11-2 and TRBJ2-1, with D unclear. CDR1 is SGHAT and CDR2 is FQNNGV in the germline V gene. The CDR3 loop spans 13 amino acids. Trimming stripped 5 bases from V and 6 bases from J, with 11 bases between. This chain's CDR3 is CASSLGLLNEQFF. In DNA, the CDR3 is TGTGCCAGCAGCCTCGGGCTACTCAATGAGCAGTTCTTC.

The V and J genes are TRBV7-2 and TRBJ2-5; D unclear. V shed 1 base and J shed 4 bases, with 10 bases lying between them. CDR1 and CDR2 from the germline V gene are SGHTA and FQGNSA. The CDR3 runs to 14 residues. CDR3 coding DNA: TGTGCCAGCAGCTTAGGGGTGGGCGGAGAGACCCAGTACTTC. Protein product: CASSLGVGGETQYF.

V is TRBV11-3 and J is TRBJ2-2; 11 nucleotides line up with TRBD2. In germline, CDR1 is SGHNT, CDR2 YENEEA. V shed 5 bases and J 5 bases; nucleotides not matched to a gene: 4. The CDR3 totals 15 residues. CDR3 bases: TGTGCCAGCAGCCGAGGACTAGCGGGTACCGGGGAGCTGTTTTTT. Protein product: CASSRGLAGTGELFF.

The rearrangement uses TRBV5-1 and TRBJ2-2; D perhaps matches TRBD2 (6 bases). This CDR3 is built from 16 residues. Germline CDR1 reads SGHRS; CDR2 reads YFSETQ. The ends were cut back, 1 base at V and 1 base at J, with 11 bases in the middle. The CDR3 reads CASSLYAGMNTGELFF. CDR3 sequence (DNA): TGCGCCAGCAGCTTGTATGCGGGGATGAACACCGGGGAGCTGTTTTTT. Filled out from reference TRBV5-1 and TRBJ2-2, the complete variable domain reads KAGVTQTPRYLIKTRGQQVTLSCSPISGHRSVSWYQQTPGQGLQFLFEYFSETQRNKGNFPGRFSGRQFSNSRSEMNVSTLELGDSALYLCASSLYAGMNTGELFFGEGSRLTVL.

The table lists this clone with a few counts. In DNA, the CDR3 is TGTGCCAGCAGTTCCCGATCAGATACGCAGTATTTT. Its protein is CASSSRSDTQYF. The V gene is TRBV6-6, the J gene TRBJ2-3, with D unclear. The CDR3 is 12 residues long. Per the germline V gene, CDR1 is MNHNY and CDR2 is SVGAGI (reference sequence). Between the trimmed V and J ends, which lost 4 bases and 4 bases, there was a span of 6 bases.

The chain couples TRBV19 to TRBJ1-5; 7 bases are shared with TRBD1. CDR3 length: 15 residues. Germline V lookup: CDR1 LNHDA, CDR2 SQIVND (reference sequence). The J segment lost 2 bases and the V segment lost 3 bases, leaving 4 bases of the junction unmatched. CDR3 amino acids: CASSMRQGRNQPQHF. In DNA form, the CDR3 reads TGTGCCAGTAGTATGAGACAGGGCCGCAATCAGCCCCAGCATTTT.

The chain has TRBV28 and TRBJ2-7; D call uncertain. CDR1 MDHEN and CDR2 SYDVKM come from the germline V gene. This CDR3 comprises 13 residues. The germline V and J ends were trimmed by 8 bases and 1 base, with 12 bases remaining between them. CDR3 DNA sequence: TGTGCCAGCTCTGTCTGGGCGTCCTACGAGCAGTACGTC. It encodes CASSVWASYEQYV.